This section outlines one T cell receptor beta chain sequence together with its context. This sample is drawn from a study of T cell changes during pregnancy in multiple sclerosis. Clones were sequenced by immunoSEQ multiplex PCR, and TCRdb holds only the in-frame ones, with some missing. The sample lists about 30,000 clones; 90% were seen once. Trimming took 0 bases from V and 3 from J, leaving 8 bases between them. Germline values: CDR1 ENHRY, CDR2 SYGVKD. The CDR3 totals 14 residues. This chain connects TRBV10-3 to TRBJ1-1; possibly TRBD1 for D (6 bases). This specimen was CD4+ T cells from peripheral blood mononuclear cells, taken in the second trimester of pregnancy. This TCR was recovered from a female donor in good health, enrolled as a control in a pregnancy study. The CDR3 DNA sequence: TGTGCCATCAGTGAGTCCCAGGGGTACACTGAAGCTTTCTTT. Encoded protein: CAISESQGYTEAFF.